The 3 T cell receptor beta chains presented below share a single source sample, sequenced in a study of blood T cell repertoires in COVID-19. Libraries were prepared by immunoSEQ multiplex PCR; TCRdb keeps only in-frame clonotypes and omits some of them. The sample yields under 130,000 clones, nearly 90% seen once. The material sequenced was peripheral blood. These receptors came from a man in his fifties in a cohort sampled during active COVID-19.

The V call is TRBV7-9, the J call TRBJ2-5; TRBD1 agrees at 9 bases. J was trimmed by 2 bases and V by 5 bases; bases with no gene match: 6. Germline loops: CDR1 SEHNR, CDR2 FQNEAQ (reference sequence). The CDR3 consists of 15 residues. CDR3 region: CASSPGTGLQETQYF. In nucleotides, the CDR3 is TGTGCCAGCAGCCCCGGGACAGGGCTACAAGAGACCCAGTACTTC.

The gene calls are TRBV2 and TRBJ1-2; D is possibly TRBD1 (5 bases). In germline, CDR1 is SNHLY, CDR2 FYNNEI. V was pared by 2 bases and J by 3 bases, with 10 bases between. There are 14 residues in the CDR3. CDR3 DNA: TGTGCCAGCAGTGAACTGGGAGGGGACTATGGCTACACCTTC. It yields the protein CASSELGGDYGYTF.

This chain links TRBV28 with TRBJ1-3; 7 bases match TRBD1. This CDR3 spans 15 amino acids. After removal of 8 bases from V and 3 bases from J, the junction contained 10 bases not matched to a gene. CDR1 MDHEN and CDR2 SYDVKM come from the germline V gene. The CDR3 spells CASVFSGTVGNTIYF. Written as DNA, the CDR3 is TGTGCCAGCGTTTTCTCCGGGACAGTTGGAAACACCATATATTTT. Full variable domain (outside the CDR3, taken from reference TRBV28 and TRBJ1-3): DVKVTQSSRYLVKRTGEKVFLECVQDMDHENMFWYRQDPGLGLRLIYFSYDVKMKEKGDIPEGYSVSREKKERFSLILESASTNQTSMYLCASVFSGTVGNTIYFGEGSWLTVV.